The following is a T cell receptor (beta chain) sequence with its context. The trim removed 2 bases at V and 6 bases at J, leaving 4 bases unmatched. The CDR3 is 16 amino acids. Germline CDR1 KGHSH, CDR2 LQKENI. The sample belongs to a study of blood T cell repertoires in COVID-19. Repertoires were generated with immunoSEQ multiplex PCR, while TCRdb's copy carries only in-frame clones and drops some. The sample records about 180,000 clones, around 73% being singletons. Participants were placed into cohorts based on the clinical history they reported. All recovered Cohort 3 donors got two negative PCRs, got clearance, or saw symptom resolution.

The TCR comes from a woman between 50 and 59 years old who had recovered from COVID-19. V is TRBV18 and J is TRBJ2-2; the match to TRBD2 covers 12 bases. The sample consisted of PBMCs or T cells enriched from blood (not recorded which). In DNA form, the CDR3 reads TGTGCCAGCTCACCAATCACTAGCGGGAGGTCCGGGGAGCTGTTTTTT. Amino acids: CASSPITSGRSGELFF.